The 16 T cell receptor beta chains listed next were all sequenced from one sample in a study of Graves' ophthalmopathy and Graves' hyperthyroidism. CDR3 regions of TCR beta were amplified from RNA transcripts. The library came from an HTBI-primed first-round RT-PCR and a second-round multiplex PCR. TCRdb reanalysed the multiplex PCR reads using MiXCR and keeps one entry per CDR3 protein. The sample includes over a million distinct CDR3 sequences, about 36% of them seen just once. Sample: peripheral blood or thyroid tissue (not recorded which). The receptors originated from an adult man with Graves' hyperthyroidism.

This clonotype showed up many times. J is TRBJ1-5 and V is TRBV20-1; D unclear. Germline CDR1 is DFQATT and CDR2 is SNEGSKA (reference sequence). Trimming shortened V by 4 bases and J by 2 bases, and 12 bases separated the two germline ends. The CDR3 extends over 14 amino acids. As DNA, the CDR3 is TGCAGTGCTATCGACAAGGTGGGCAATCAGCCCCAGCATTTT. Its translation is CSAIDKVGNQPQHF.

The count of this clonotype is one. The chain combines TRBV29-1 with TRBJ2-1; D might be TRBD1 (6 bases). The CDR3 consists of 12 residues. Germline V gene data show CDR1 as SQVTM and CDR2 as ANQGSEA. Deletions cut 5 bases from V and 8 bases from J, with 13 bases between. CDR3 in DNA: TGCAGCGTTCAGGCAGGGGATTATGAGCAGTTCTTC. Encoded protein: CSVQAGDYEQFF.

This chain uses TRBV28 with TRBJ1-4, with D possibly matching TRBD1 (5 bases). Germline V gene data show CDR1 as MDHEN and CDR2 as SYDVKM. This CDR3 spans 13 amino acids. Trimming pared 8 bases from V and 10 bases from J, leaving 17 bases between. In DNA, the CDR3 is TGTGCCAGCCTCACTCCGGGGGGAGGAAAACTGTTTTTT. Residues: CASLTPGGGKLFF.

This clonotype was seen a few times. The chain recombines TRBV6-2 or TRBV6-3 with TRBJ2-7, with TRBD2 matching over 11 bases. Trimming cost V 8 bases and J 5 bases; bases outside gene matches: 11. The CDR3 extends over 15 amino acids. CDR1 is MNHEY, CDR2 SVGEGT, per germline. The CDR3 is CASLELAGDRHEQYF. The CDR3 DNA follows: TGTGCCAGCCTGGAACTAGCGGGAGACCGACACGAGCAGTACTTC.

The chain is built from TRBV11-2 and TRBJ2-5; no firm D call. Germline V gives CDR1 SGHAT, CDR2 FQNNGV. The CDR3 totals 14 residues. The V end was cut by 4 bases, the J end by 5 bases, with 14 bases between. CDR3 sequence: CASSSSRFGETQYF. The DNA for the CDR3 is TGTGCCAGCAGCTCCAGCAGGTTCGGGGAGACCCAGTACTTC. Together with reference TRBV11-2 and TRBJ2-5, the CDR3 gives the full variable domain: EAGVAQSPRYKIIEKRQSVAFWCNPISGHATLYWYQQILGQGPKLLIQFQNNGVVDDSQLPKDRFSAERLKGVDSTLKIQPAKLEDSAVYLCASSSSRFGETQYFGPGTRLLVL.

The rearrangement joins TRBV5-8 to TRBJ2-7; tentative D call: TRBD2 (5 bases). The CDR3 covers 13 residues. Trimming shortened V by 2 bases and J by 5 bases, and 11 bases separated the two germline ends. Germline V CDR1 and CDR2: SGHTS, YDEGEE. In DNA form, the CDR3 reads TGTGCCAGCAGCTTTCCTAGCTTCCACGAGCAGTACTTC. Its translation: CASSFPSFHEQYF.

The J gene is TRBJ1-1, the V gene TRBV18; possibly TRBD1 for D (6 bases). Per the germline V gene, CDR1 is KGHSH and CDR2 is LQKENI. The V gene lost 3 bases and the J gene lost 0 bases, with 11 bases spanning the gap. The CDR3 loop spans 15 amino acids. This CDR3 is CASSPNGQLNTEAFF. The CDR3 DNA sequence: TGTGCCAGCTCACCCAATGGACAGTTGAACACTGAAGCTTTCTTT.

A single count supports this clonotype. The chain carries TRBV7-3 and TRBJ1-1, with D uncertain. Germline V gene data show CDR1 as SGHTA and CDR2 as FQGTGA. The ends were cut back, 3 bases at V and 2 bases at J, with 10 bases in the middle. CDR3 length: 14 residues. CDR3 region: CASSLGYLNTEAFF. As DNA, the CDR3 is TGTGCCAGCAGCTTGGGCTACTTAAACACTGAAGCTTTCTTT.

The rearrangement uses TRBV7-8 and TRBJ2-5; 10 bases map to TRBD1. V shed 6 bases and J 2 bases; nucleotides not matched to a gene: 6. The CDR3 has 15 residues. In germline, CDR1 is SGHVS, CDR2 FQNEAQ. In DNA form, the CDR3 reads TGTGCCAGCAGGTCTGGGACAGGGGCTCAAGAGACCCAGTACTTC. Translation gives CASRSGTGAQETQYF.

V is TRBV20-1 and J is TRBJ1-5; no clear D gene. CDR1 DFQATT and CDR2 SNEGSKA come from the germline V gene (reference sequence). The CDR3 consists of 11 residues. Trimming removed 0 bases from V and 10 bases from J, with 7 bases in between. The CDR3 DNA reads TGCAGTGCTAGAGACCAGATCCCCCAGCATTTT. Protein: CSARDQIPQHF.

A word on this clonotype: Relative to the germline gene, one junction end is altered; a read error may explain this. This rearrangement joins TRBV7-2 to TRBJ1-4; TRBD1 is a possible D gene (5 bases). The CDR3 has 15 amino acids. Germline-derived CDR1 and CDR2 are SGHTA and FQGNSA. The CDR3 sequence is CANSLEAAGYEKLFF. CDR3 in DNA: TGTGCCAACAGCTTAGAAGCGGCAGGGTATGAAAAACTGTTTTTT.

This clonotype was recorded a few times. The chain combines TRBV18 with TRBJ1-5; TRBD1 might be the D (6 bases). Trimming stripped 6 bases from V and 2 bases from J, with 20 bases between. The CDR3 loop spans 17 amino acids. Germline CDR1 reads KGHSH; CDR2 reads LQKENI. The CDR3 here is CASSAGQLGLGNQPQHF. The CDR3 DNA follows: TGTGCCAGCTCCGCCGGACAGCTGGGCCTCGGCAATCAGCCCCAGCATTTT. The complete variable domain, with remaining parts taken from reference TRBV18 and TRBJ1-5, reads NAGVMQNPRHLVRRRGQEARLRCSPMKGHSHVYWYRQLPEEGLKFMVYLQKENIIDESGMPKERFSAEFPKEGPSILRIQQVVRGDSAAYFCASSAGQLGLGNQPQHFGDGTRLSIL.

The V call is TRBV25-1, the J call TRBJ1-5; no firm D call. Trimming took off 6 bases at V and 12 bases at J, with 6 bases between the two ends. The germline gives CDR1 MGHDK, CDR2 SYGVNS. The CDR3 totals 9 residues. The CDR3 DNA reads TGTGCCAGCAGCTTAGACCAGCATTTT. This codes for CASSLDQHF. The full variable domain, in which reference TRBV25-1 and TRBJ1-5 provide the parts outside the CDR3, is EADIYQTPRYLVIGTGKKITLECSQTMGHDKMYWYQQDPGMELHLIHYSYGVNSTEKGDLSSESTVSRIRTEHFPLTLESARPSHTSQYLCASSLDQHFGDGTRLSIL.

The chain has TRBV7-2 and TRBJ1-4; D is possibly TRBD1 (6 bases). The CDR3 has 16 residues. Trimming pared 7 bases from V and 7 bases from J, leaving 22 bases between. CDR1 is SGHTA and CDR2 is FQGNSA in the germline V gene. The CDR3 is CASNPSAGARTEKLFF. CDR3 sequence (DNA): TGTGCCAGCAACCCTTCCGCGGGGGCGCGCACTGAAAAACTGTTTTTT.

On this clonotype: A read error may account for a junction end that differs from germline. The V and J genes are TRBV5-1 and TRBJ2-7; tentative D call: TRBD2 (5 bases). CDR3 length: 14 residues. CDR1 and CDR2 from the germline V gene are SGHRS and YFSETQ. This chain's CDR3 is CASSLDPGSYGQYF. The CDR3 DNA reads TGCGCCAGCAGCTTGGATCCGGGGTCCTACGGGCAGTACTTC.

This clonotype has at least ten counts. The chain employs TRBV12-3 or TRBV12-4 and TRBJ1-5; TRBD1 is a possible D gene (6 bases). The CDR3 loop spans 16 amino acids. Trimming shortened V by 4 bases and J by 5 bases, and 18 bases separated the two germline ends. CDR3 sequence (DNA): TGTGCCAGCAGTTCGGGAGGGGACACCCTCCATCAGCCCCAGCATTTT. Protein sequence: CASSSGGDTLHQPQHF.